Presented here are 32 T cell receptor beta chains from one specimen sequenced in a study of T cell responses to AZD1222 COVID-19 vaccine (dated by TCRdb to about 2021). The receptor library was made with the immunoSEQ multiplex PCR assay. The immuneACCESS repertoire file appears here via TCRdb, limited to in-frame rearrangements. These files lack a portion of the clones; in checked studies, under half of the deficit traces to unresolved V genes, and the cause of the others is not known. The sample yields 150,000 to 200,000 clones; more than 75% were counted once. The ten largest account for about 3% of the sample. This specimen's time point label, interpreted: baseline before first vaccination. Interpreted using the paper, the treatment or condition label stands for: meningococcal conjugate vaccine given as trial control. The sequenced sample was peripheral blood, obtained on day 0 of MenACWY control vaccination. The receptor set was obtained from an adult in good health.

This chain uses TRBV10-3 with TRBJ2-7, with D perhaps matching TRBD1 (5 bases). The CDR3 sequence is 12 residues long. Germline loops: CDR1 ENHRY, CDR2 SYGVKD. Trimming left V 6 bases short and J 2 bases short, with 8 bases between. CDR3 protein: CAIRGVAYEQYF. In DNA form, the CDR3 reads TGTGCCATCAGAGGGGTTGCCTACGAGCAGTACTTC.

V gene TRBV4-2 combines with J gene TRBJ1-2, with D perhaps TRBD1 (5 bases). The germline gives CDR1 LGHNA, CDR2 YNFKEQ. The CDR3 is made up of 17 amino acids. Between the trimmed V and J ends, which lost 3 bases and 1 base, there was a span of 18 bases. CDR3 sequence (DNA): TGTGCCAGCAGCCACTCCGAAGGGGCCCCGCTTAACTATGGCTACACCTTC. Its protein is CASSHSEGAPLNYGYTF.

J is TRBJ1-1 and V is TRBV9, with D possibly being TRBD1 (5 bases). V dropped 3 bases and J dropped 1 base, with 7 bases sitting between them. CDR3 size: 13 residues. The V gene's germline CDR1 is SGDLS and CDR2 YYNGEE. The CDR3 sequence: CASSGGGNTEAFF. The CDR3 DNA follows: TGTGCCAGCAGCGGTGGGGGGAACACTGAAGCTTTCTTT.

J is TRBJ2-1 and V is TRBV9; TRBD2 matches 13 bases. Trimming removed 3 bases from V and 9 bases from J; junction bases left unmatched: 12. This CDR3 comprises 17 residues. Germline V gene lookup returns CDR1 SGDLS and CDR2 YYNGEE. CDR3 in DNA: TGTGCCAGCAGCGGATCCGGGACTAGCGGGACGTACGGTGAGCAGTTCTTC. It yields the protein CASSGSGTSGTYGEQFF. The full variable domain, with the rest looked up from reference TRBV9 and TRBJ2-1, is DSGVTQTPKHLITATGQRVTLRCSPRSGDLSVYWYQQSLDQGLQFLIQYYNGEERAKGNILERFSAQQFPDLHSELNLSSLELGDSALYFCASSGSGTSGTYGEQFFGPGTRLTVL.

The V gene is TRBV9, the J gene TRBJ2-2; D gene ambiguous. Trimming took off 0 bases at V and 6 bases at J, with 9 bases between the two ends. This CDR3 is 14 amino acids long. CDR1 is SGDLS, CDR2 YYNGEE, per germline. CDR3 DNA: TGTGCCAGCAGCGTAGTGGTCGGGTCCGGGGAGCTGTTTTTT. Its translation is CASSVVVGSGELFF.

The chain links TRBV28 to TRBJ2-7; D may be TRBD1 (6 bases). Germline V gene sequence: CDR1 MDHEN, CDR2 SYDVKM. CDR3 length equals 16 residues. Trimming shortened V by 7 bases and J by 4 bases, and 23 bases separated the two germline ends. The CDR3 loop is CASIGRARGRLYEQYF. The CDR3 region has the DNA TGTGCCAGCATCGGAAGGGCCAGGGGCCGCCTGTACGAGCAGTACTTC.

The V call is TRBV5-1, the J call TRBJ1-4, with 9 positions matching TRBD1. This CDR3 region has 14 residues. CDR1 is SGHRS and CDR2 is YFSETQ in the germline V gene. V was clipped by 4 bases and J by 8 bases; unmatched bases: 6. CDR3 nucleotides: TGCGCCAGCAGCCCGGGACAGGGTCAGGAAAAACTGTTTTTT. Residues: CASSPGQGQEKLFF.

The chain carries TRBV7-6 and TRBJ1-6, with D uncertain. The CDR3 is 15 amino acids. CDR1 SGHVS and CDR2 FNYEAQ come from the germline V gene. Trimming took off 2 bases at V and 5 bases at J, with 10 bases between the two ends. CDR3 in DNA: TGTGCCAGCAGCTTACGGGGATTCCATAATTCACCCCTCCACTTT. This sequence encodes CASSLRGFHNSPLHF.

J is TRBJ2-4 and V is TRBV7-2; 7 bases are a match to TRBD1. Looked up from germline, CDR1 is SGHTA and CDR2 is FQGNSA. The CDR3 has 14 residues. With V trimmed by 0 bases and J by 7 bases, 3 bases remained unmatched. The CDR3 coding sequence is TGTGCCAGCAGCTTAGCAGGGGGCGCGAACATTCAGTACTTC. It codes for CASSLAGGANIQYF.

The CDR3 region is CASSFRLQNTEAFF. CDR3 in DNA: TGTGCCAGCAGTTTCCGACTCCAGAACACTGAAGCTTTCTTT. The chain has TRBV28 and TRBJ1-1; unclear D gene. Germline-derived CDR1 and CDR2 are MDHEN and SYDVKM. This CDR3 has 14 amino acids. V shed 3 bases and J shed 1 base, with 9 bases lying between them.

J is TRBJ1-1 and V is TRBV7-9; D not certain. The CDR3 covers 15 residues. The V and J ends lost 2 bases and 3 bases respectively, with 13 bases between them. In germline, CDR1 is SEHNR, CDR2 FQNEAQ (reference sequence). The CDR3 DNA reads TGTGCCAGCAGCTTACTGGTAGGGCAGGACACTGAAGCTTTCTTT. Translation gives CASSLLVGQDTEAFF.

This sequence joins TRBV19 and TRBJ2-2; unclear D gene. V was cut by 6 bases and J by 8 bases, with 10 bases left in between. Germline V lookup: CDR1 LNHDA, CDR2 SQIVND (reference sequence). The CDR3 contains 12 residues. The CDR3 DNA reads TGTGCCAGTAGCCGACCATTTGGGGAGCTGTTTTTT. It yields the protein CASSRPFGELFF.

V and J are TRBV10-2 and TRBJ2-2; TRBD2 matches 12 bases. CDR3 length: 17 residues. Per germline, CDR1 WSHSY and CDR2 SAAADI. V gave up 5 bases and J gave up 5 bases; unmatched junction bases: 9. CDR3: CASSLTSGSLLTGELFF. For the CDR3, the DNA is TGCGCCAGCAGTTTGACTAGCGGGAGTCTGTTAACCGGGGAGCTGTTTTTT.

The genes are TRBV3-1 (or the pseudogene TRBV3-2) and TRBJ1-1; 9 positions match TRBD1. J was trimmed by 6 bases and V by 4 bases; bases with no gene match: 6. In germline, CDR1 is LGHDT, CDR2 YNNKEL (reference sequence). This CDR3 has 14 residues. The chain's CDR3 is CASSPRTGAAEAFF. In nucleotides, the CDR3 is TGTGCCAGCAGCCCCAGGACAGGGGCGGCTGAAGCTTTCTTT.

The V call is TRBV7-6, the J call TRBJ1-1, with D possibly matching TRBD1 (6 bases). Looked up from germline, CDR1 is SGHVS and CDR2 is FNYEAQ. V lost 5 bases, J lost 4 bases, and 17 bases lay in between. The CDR3 loop spans 15 amino acids. This chain's CDR3 is CASSPQPGGPTEAFF. The CDR3, as DNA: TGTGCCAGCAGCCCTCAGCCCGGGGGCCCCACTGAAGCTTTCTTT.

This clone was counted between two and nine times. The CDR3 DNA reads as TGTGCCAGCAGCTCAGGGTCCCCTGGGGCCAACGTCCTGACTTTC. Protein product: CASSSGSPGANVLTF. The V gene is TRBV28, the J gene TRBJ2-6, with a weak D call TRBD1 (5 bases). The V gene's germline CDR1 is MDHEN and CDR2 SYDVKM. The CDR3 is made up of 15 amino acids. The ends were cut back, 6 bases at V and 2 bases at J, with 11 bases in the middle.

CDR3: CASSEDDRAETQYF. In nucleotides, the CDR3 is TGTGCCAGCAGTGAAGATGACAGGGCGGAGACCCAGTACTTC. This chain links TRBV6-1 with TRBJ2-5, with 7 bases matching TRBD1. Germline V lookup: CDR1 MNHNS, CDR2 SASEGT. J was trimmed by 5 bases and V by 1 base; bases with no gene match: 4. This CDR3 is built from 14 residues.

This clone was detected only once. The CDR3 region is CASSLRTSGNTIYF. Written as DNA, the CDR3 is TGTGCCAGCAGCTTAAGAACCTCTGGAAACACCATATATTTT. The chain carries TRBV7-9 and TRBJ1-3; no definite D call. V lost 2 bases to trimming and J lost 0 bases, with 5 bases between them. CDR1 is SEHNR and CDR2 is FQNEAQ in the germline V gene (reference sequence). The CDR3 spans 14 residues.

This sequence joins TRBV29-1 and TRBJ2-7, with TRBD1 matching 12 bases. The CDR3 length is 13 residues. V was pared by 6 bases and J by 6 bases, with 6 bases of the junction left unmatched. CDR1 SQVTM and CDR2 ANQGSEA come from the germline V gene. The CDR3 reads CSVRDRGQAEQYF. The DNA for the CDR3 is TGCAGCGTCCGGGACAGGGGGCAAGCCGAGCAGTACTTC.

The genes are TRBV2 and TRBJ1-2; TRBD1 matches 7 bases. The CDR3 totals 14 residues. CDR1 SNHLY and CDR2 FYNNEI come from the germline V gene. Trimming at V came to 5 bases and at J to 4 bases, leaving 7 bases not matched to a gene. As DNA, the CDR3 is TGTGCCAGCAGTTACCGGGACAGTCTCTATGGCTACACCTTC. This encodes CASSYRDSLYGYTF.

The V call is TRBV19, the J call TRBJ1-2, with D possibly being TRBD1 (6 bases). This CDR3 region has 13 residues. Trimming removed 9 bases from V and 7 bases from J, with 18 bases in between. Germline V lookup: CDR1 LNHDA, CDR2 SQIVND (reference sequence). CDR3 loop: CASGEQGGFGYTF. Written as DNA, the CDR3 is TGTGCCAGCGGCGAACAGGGCGGGTTTGGCTACACCTTC.

The chain employs TRBV6-5 and TRBJ2-1; 7 nucleotides match TRBD2. The CDR3 contains 16 residues. The V gene's germline CDR1 is MNHEY and CDR2 SVGAGI. V gave up 1 base and J gave up 0 bases; unmatched junction bases: 3. Written as DNA, the CDR3 is TGTGCCAGCAGTTACTGGAGCGGGACCTCCTACAATGAGCAGTTCTTC. This codes for CASSYWSGTSYNEQFF.

This clone was counted a single time. The chain has TRBV12-3 or TRBV12-4 and TRBJ2-3; no definite D call. This CDR3 contains 12 residues. Deletions cut 9 bases from V and 3 bases from J, with 10 bases between. The CDR3 here is CASRVGTDTQYF. The CDR3 nucleotides are TGTGCCAGTAGGGTTGGTACAGATACGCAGTATTTT.

The V call is TRBV10-3, the J call TRBJ2-5; no definite D call. V gave up 2 bases and J gave up 4 bases, with 14 bases separating them. The CDR3 extends over 15 amino acids. Germline V lookup: CDR1 ENHRY, CDR2 SYGVKD. DNA of the CDR3: TGTGCCATCAGTGAGCCCGGGTCATCGGGAGAGACCCAGTACTTC. This gives the protein CAISEPGSSGETQYF.

This sequence joins TRBV12-3 or TRBV12-4 and TRBJ2-7; TRBD2 matches at 11 bases. This CDR3 is 13 amino acids long. Trimming at V came to 6 bases and at J to 4 bases, leaving 2 bases not matched to a gene. Written as DNA, the CDR3 is TGTGCCAGCAGGACTAGCGGGACATACGAGCAGTACTTC. Encoded protein: CASRTSGTYEQYF.

J is TRBJ1-2 and V is TRBV5-4; D call uncertain. CDR1 SGHNT and CDR2 YYREEE come from the germline V gene (reference sequence). The CDR3 covers 13 residues. V lost 1 base and J lost 8, with 12 bases in between. The DNA of the CDR3 is TGTGCCAGCAGCTTGATAGGTGTCAAAGGCTACACCTTC. Translated, it gives CASSLIGVKGYTF.

The rearrangement links TRBV7-9 to TRBJ1-3; TRBD1 matches 7 bases. Trimming removed 5 bases from V and 6 bases from J; junction bases left unmatched: 7. The CDR3 has 14 amino acids. CDR1 SEHNR and CDR2 FQNEAQ come from the germline V gene (reference sequence). The CDR3 sequence: CASSPRQGPNTIYF. DNA of the CDR3: TGTGCCAGCAGCCCCCGACAGGGCCCAAACACCATATATTTT.

The rearrangement joins TRBV7-3 to TRBJ1-1; 7 nucleotides match TRBD1. From germline, CDR1 is SGHTA and CDR2 FQGTGA. The CDR3 sequence is 13 residues long. With 0 bases clipped from V and 8 bases from J, the junction kept 3 bases outside the gene matches. CDR3 nucleotides: TGTGCCAGCAGCTTAACCCGGGACAGCGAAGCTTTCTTT. Translating it yields CASSLTRDSEAFF.

The V and J genes are TRBV19 and TRBJ2-6; TRBD2 matches at 7 bases. Trimming took 0 bases from V and 2 from J; bases not matched to a gene: 4. The CDR3 consists of 17 residues. The germline V gene encodes CDR1 LNHDA and CDR2 SQIVND (reference sequence). The CDR3 reads CASSIDHGGAGANVLTF. The CDR3, as DNA: TGTGCCAGTAGTATAGATCATGGGGGGGCTGGGGCCAACGTCCTGACTTTC. The whole variable domain, filled in from reference TRBV19 and TRBJ2-6, reads DGGITQSPKYLFRKEGQNVTLSCEQNLNHDAMYWYRQDPGQGLRLIYYSQIVNDFQKGDIAEGYSVSREKKESFPLTVTSAQKNPTAFYLCASSIDHGGAGANVLTFGAGSRLTVL.

This chain connects TRBV28 to TRBJ1-2; D gene unclear. CDR1 and CDR2 (germline): MDHEN, SYDVKM. The V gene lost 3 bases and the J gene lost 4 bases, with 15 bases spanning the gap. CDR3 length: 15 residues. The CDR3 loop is CASSLGGRAGYGYTF. The CDR3 DNA is TGTGCCAGCAGTTTGGGAGGTAGGGCGGGCTATGGCTACACCTTC.

The chain uses TRBV7-9 and TRBJ2-3; 9 bases line up with TRBD2. CDR1 and CDR2 (germline): SEHNR, FQNEAQ (reference sequence). The CDR3 runs to 15 residues. J gave up 2 bases and V 4 bases, and 4 bases lay outside the gene matches. CDR3 bases: TGTGCCAGCAGCTCCGCTAGCGGGGCCACAGATACGCAGTATTTT. Translating it yields CASSSASGATDTQYF.

The chain combines TRBV2 with TRBJ2-7; a weak D match, TRBD2 (5 bases). The CDR3 covers 14 residues. V lost 3 bases and J lost 0, with 9 bases in between. CDR1 and CDR2 from the germline V gene are SNHLY and FYNNEI. The CDR3 region is CASSDGGFSYEQYF. DNA of the CDR3: TGTGCCAGCAGTGACGGCGGGTTCTCCTACGAGCAGTACTTC.